These 23 T cell receptor beta chains were sequenced from one sample in a study of PD-1 blockade in classical Hodgkin lymphoma. No patient escaped relapse after autologous stem cell transplantation, and brentuximab vedotin exposure varied. Profiled with immunoSEQ multiplex PCR; TCRdb holds only in-frame clones, not every one. The table lists about 53,000 clones, more than 65% of them singletons, with roughly 15% in the top ten. The starting material was peripheral blood mononuclear cells (PBMCs), obtained at baseline. The source of these receptors is a human donor with classical Hodgkin lymphoma.

The genes are TRBV7-9 and TRBJ2-5, with D uncertain. V lost 1 base, J lost 1 base, and 7 bases lay in between. In germline, CDR1 is SEHNR, CDR2 FQNEAQ (reference sequence). The CDR3 runs 14 residues. The CDR3 DNA follows: TGTGCCAGCAGCTTAGTTAGGTCCCAAGAGACCCAGTACTTC. Translating it yields CASSLVRSQETQYF.

This clone showed up just a few times. V is TRBV7-9 and J is TRBJ2-2; the D is unclear. Germline CDR1 and CDR2: SEHNR and FQNEAQ (reference sequence). V gave up 3 bases and J gave up 7 bases, with 12 bases separating them. The CDR3 sequence is 14 residues long. The CDR3 nucleotides are TGTGCCAGCAGCTTCTTAGTAGGGATCGGGGAGCTGTTTTTT. Translated: CASSFLVGIGELFF.

The rearrangement uses TRBV7-9 and TRBJ2-7; the D gene is possibly TRBD1 (7 bases). This CDR3 spans 14 amino acids. Trimming stripped 1 base from V and 2 bases from J, with 9 bases between. The V gene's germline CDR1 is SEHNR and CDR2 FQNEAQ (reference sequence). The CDR3 DNA reads as TGTGCCAGCAGCTTAGGCAGGGGGGCCTACGAGCAGTACGTC. Protein product: CASSLGRGAYEQYV.

V is TRBV5-6 and J is TRBJ2-7; D is unresolved. CDR3 size: 16 residues. Trimming removed 0 bases at V and 0 bases at J, with 13 bases between. Germline CDR1 reads SGHDT; CDR2 reads YYEEEE. As DNA, the CDR3 is TGTGCCAGCAGCTTGGTTAGTTGGGGAAGCTCCTACGAGCAGTACGTC. Translating gives CASSLVSWGSSYEQYV.

The J gene is TRBJ1-1, the V gene TRBV11-2; unclear D gene. CDR3 size: 15 residues. V lost 3 bases and J 1 base, leaving 12 bases between the germline ends. Germline CDR1 reads SGHAT; CDR2 reads FQNNGV. The CDR3, as DNA: TGTGCCAGCAGCTTCTTGTCCGCAACGAACACTGAAGCTTTCTTT. This translates into CASSFLSATNTEAFF.

CDR3 DNA sequence: TGCAGCGTCCTCGGGAAGAAAGGCACAGATACGCAGTATTTT. As protein: CSVLGKKGTDTQYF. The chain uses TRBV29-1 and TRBJ2-3; weak D call: TRBD2 (5 bases). This CDR3 region has 14 residues. Germline CDR1 and CDR2: SQVTM and ANQGSEA. Trimming left V 6 bases short and J 1 base short, with 14 bases between.

This clone was detected only a few times. The CDR3 region is CASSPFSQPGNQPQHF. The CDR3 DNA sequence: TGTGCCAGCTCACCATTTAGCCAACCGGGCAATCAGCCCCAGCATTTT. This sequence joins TRBV18 and TRBJ1-5, with D unresolved. CDR1 and CDR2 from the germline V gene are KGHSH and LQKENI. V shed 2 bases and J shed 2 bases, with 13 bases lying between them. The CDR3 loop spans 16 amino acids. Variable domain in full (rest from reference TRBV18 and TRBJ1-5): NAGVMQNPRHLVRRRGQEARLRCSPMKGHSHVYWYRQLPEEGLKFMVYLQKENIIDESGMPKERFSAEFPKEGPSILRIQQVVRGDSAAYFCASSPFSQPGNQPQHFGDGTRLSIL.

The chain combines TRBV4-3 with TRBJ2-3; D unresolved. Germline assignment: CDR1 LGHNA and CDR2 YSLEER. The ends were cut back, 2 bases at V and 4 bases at J, with 7 bases in the middle. The CDR3 loop spans 13 amino acids. The CDR3 is CASSQTIPDTQYF. The CDR3 nucleotides are TGCGCCAGCAGCCAAACAATTCCAGATACGCAGTATTTT.

The chain recombines TRBV18 with TRBJ2-3; 10 bases agree with TRBD1. This CDR3 spans 15 amino acids. Losses at the gene ends were 5 bases for V and 4 bases for J; bases not matched to a gene: 6. The germline gives CDR1 KGHSH, CDR2 LQKENI. The CDR3 nucleotides read TGTGCCAGCTCAGCCGGGACAGGGGACGCAGATACGCAGTATTTT. As protein: CASSAGTGDADTQYF.

For this clone: The same CDR3 is also encoded by other DNA sequences in this sample. The CDR3 spells CASSLDPGRNQPQHF. In DNA form, the CDR3 reads TGTGCCAGCAGCTTAGATCCAGGACGGAATCAGCCCCAGCATTTT. V is TRBV11-2 and J is TRBJ1-5; D unresolved. The CDR3 extends over 15 amino acids. Looked up from germline, CDR1 is SGHAT and CDR2 is FQNNGV. The V and J ends lost 0 bases and 4 bases respectively, with 10 bases between them.

CDR3 sequence (DNA): TGTGCCAGCTCACCAAGGACAGGGGCCTTGAACACCGGGGAGCTGTTTTTT. Protein product: CASSPRTGALNTGELFF. The V and J genes are TRBV18 and TRBJ2-2, with 9 bases that match TRBD1. The CDR3 is made up of 17 amino acids. Germline CDR1 and CDR2: KGHSH and LQKENI. V shed 2 bases, J shed 1 base, and the junction held 5 bases outside the gene matches.

This clone was seen just once. The rearrangement joins TRBV6-5 to TRBJ2-7, with 11 bases that match TRBD1. This CDR3 contains 15 residues. After removal of 2 bases from V and 4 bases from J, the junction contained 4 bases not matched to a gene. Germline-derived CDR1 and CDR2 are MNHEY and SVGAGI. The CDR3 DNA is TGTGCCAGCAGTTACGTCGGGACAGGGGGGTACGAGCAGTACTTC. Its protein product is CASSYVGTGGYEQYF.

The table lists this clone with a count of one. The chain carries TRBV6-6 and TRBJ2-1; D possibly corresponds to TRBD2 (5 bases). Germline V gene data show CDR1 as MNHNY and CDR2 as SVGAGI (reference sequence). The CDR3 is 14 residues long. Trimming removed 0 bases from V and 4 bases from J, with 7 bases in between. The chain's CDR3 is CASSYSRVYNEQFF. CDR3 in DNA: TGTGCCAGCAGTTACTCGCGGGTTTACAATGAGCAGTTCTTC.

The gene calls are TRBV12-5 and TRBJ1-1; D possibly corresponds to TRBD1 (6 bases). The CDR3 contains 16 residues. Trimming cost V 0 bases and J 0 bases, with 11 bases left between them. Germline assignment: CDR1 LGHNT and CDR2 FRNRAP. The CDR3: CASGLVLQGMNTEAFF. CDR3 sequence (DNA): TGTGCTAGTGGTTTGGTACTTCAGGGGATGAACACTGAAGCTTTCTTT.

This chain uses TRBV6-6 with TRBJ1-5, with 9 positions matching TRBD1. V gave up 2 bases and J gave up 8 bases; unmatched junction bases: 10. The CDR3 has 16 residues. CDR1 and CDR2 (germline): MNHNY, SVGAGI (reference sequence). The CDR3: CASSYQQGAGVKPQHF. The CDR3 DNA follows: TGTGCCAGCAGTTACCAACAGGGGGCCGGGGTCAAGCCCCAGCATTTT.

The chain is built from TRBV30 and TRBJ1-3, with D possibly matching TRBD1 (5 bases). Germline V gene sequence: CDR1 GTSNPN, CDR2 SVGIG (reference sequence). Trimming removed 5 bases at V and 0 bases at J, with 8 bases between. CDR3 size: 13 residues. CDR3: CAWGANSGNTIYF. CDR3 sequence (DNA): TGTGCCTGGGGGGCCAACTCTGGAAACACCATATATTTT.

This clone was seen a single time. Without the conserved terminal phenylalanine or tryptophan, this CDR3 likely stems from a read error. The DNA is omitted, as the CDR3 cannot be located on it reliably, and the CDR3 follows TCRdb's listing. J is TRBJ1-1 and V is TRBV7-2; TRBD1 is the table's D call and was not checked against the DNA. CDR1 is SGHTA and CDR2 is FQGNSA in the germline V gene. Ends included, the CDR3 has 14 residues. CDR3 loop: CASSLVETGYVLSI.

The V gene is TRBV29-1, the J gene TRBJ2-3; TRBD2 agrees at 9 bases. After removal of 8 bases from V and 5 bases from J, the junction contained 11 bases not matched to a gene. There are 14 residues in the CDR3. Germline V gene data show CDR1 as SQVTM and CDR2 as ANQGSEA. The CDR3 is CSLGSGLAGDTQYF. The DNA for the CDR3 is TGCAGCCTCGGCTCGGGACTAGCTGGAGATACGCAGTATTTT.

The chain has TRBV2 and TRBJ2-5; TRBD2 matches at 9 bases. CDR3 length: 17 residues. V gave up 6 bases and J gave up 4 bases; unmatched junction bases: 15. Germline V CDR1 and CDR2: SNHLY, FYNNEI. CDR3 DNA: TGTGCCAGCAGCCCGGGCACGCGGGCGGGAGGGAGAGAGACCCAGTACTTC. Protein sequence: CASSPGTRAGGRETQYF.

V usage is TRBV29-1 and J usage is TRBJ2-3; D remains ambiguous. This CDR3 has 12 residues. The germline V gene encodes CDR1 SQVTM and CDR2 ANQGSEA. Trimming took off 5 bases at V and 5 bases at J, with 11 bases between the two ends. CDR3 region: CSVLSSGDTQYF. CDR3 nucleotides: TGCAGCGTTCTCTCCTCGGGAGATACGCAGTATTTT.

The chain recombines TRBV4-3 with TRBJ2-1, with a possible D match to TRBD2 (6 bases). Germline V gives CDR1 LGHNA, CDR2 YSLEER. The V gene lost 3 bases and the J gene lost 4 bases, with 13 bases spanning the gap. The CDR3 has 15 residues. CDR3 loop: CASSQTRVSYNEQFF. For the CDR3, the DNA is TGCGCCAGCAGCCAGACTAGGGTCTCTTACAATGAGCAGTTCTTC.

The CDR3 protein is CASSRDRGSYNEQFF. CDR3 nucleotide sequence: TGTGCCAGCAGCCGGGACAGGGGCTCCTACAATGAGCAGTTCTTC. The rearrangement links TRBV11-2 to TRBJ2-1; 10 bases are a match to TRBD1. The germline CDR1 and CDR2 sequences are SGHAT and FQNNGV. This CDR3 region has 15 residues. V lost 5 bases and J lost 0; bases outside the gene matches: 1.

This clone was recorded a few times. CDR3 DNA sequence: TGTGCCAGCACCGCGGGAGATGGCTACACCTTC. It is translated as CASTAGDGYTF. V and J are TRBV7-9 and TRBJ1-2; D remains ambiguous. This CDR3 is 11 amino acids long. The V and J ends lost 7 bases and 6 bases respectively, with 9 bases between them. Germline V gene sequence: CDR1 SEHNR, CDR2 FQNEAQ (reference sequence). The whole variable domain, remainder taken from reference TRBV7-9 and TRBJ1-2, is DTGVSQNPRHKITKRGQNVTFRCDPISEHNRLYWYRQTLGQGPEFLTYFQNEAQLEKSRLLSDRFSAERPKGSFSTLEIQRTEQGDSAMYLCASTAGDGYTFGSGTRLTVV.